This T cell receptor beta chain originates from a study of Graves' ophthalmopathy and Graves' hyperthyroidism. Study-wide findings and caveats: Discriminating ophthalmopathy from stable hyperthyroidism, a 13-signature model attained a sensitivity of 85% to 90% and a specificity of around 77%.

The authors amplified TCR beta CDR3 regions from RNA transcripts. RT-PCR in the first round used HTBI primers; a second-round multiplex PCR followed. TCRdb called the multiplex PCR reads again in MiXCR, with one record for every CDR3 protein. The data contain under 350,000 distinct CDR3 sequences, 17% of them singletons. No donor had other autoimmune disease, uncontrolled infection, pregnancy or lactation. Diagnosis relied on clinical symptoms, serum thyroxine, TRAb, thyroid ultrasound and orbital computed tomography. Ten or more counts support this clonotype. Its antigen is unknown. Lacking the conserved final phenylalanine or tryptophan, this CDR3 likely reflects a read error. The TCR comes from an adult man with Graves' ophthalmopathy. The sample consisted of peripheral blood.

Here the CDR3 reads CASSPMGTANSEAFL. The CDR3 region has the DNA TGTGCCAGCAGCCCCATGGGGACAGCGAACTCTGAAGCTTTCCTT. The V call is TRBV3-1, the J call TRBJ1-1; TRBD1 aligns across 7 bases. The germline gives CDR1 LGHDT, CDR2 YNNKEL (reference sequence). This CDR3 is 15 amino acids long.